The 11 T cell receptor beta chains given below trace back to one sample, sequenced in a study of cytomegalovirus exposure and HLA in healthy donors. Use of 60 Vbeta and 13 Jbeta primers characterized the PCR. The data were produced by immunoSEQ multiplex PCR, yet TCRdb's version contains in-frame clones alone and is incomplete. The repertoire holds 75,000 to 100,000 clones, roughly two thirds seen once, with 3.5% to 4.5% in the top ten. Sequences were obtained from PBMCs. Receptor source: a middle-aged man in good health and CMV-seronegative.

The J gene is TRBJ1-2, the V gene TRBV6-4; tentative D call: TRBD1 (6 bases). The length of the CDR3 is 15 residues. The germline gives CDR1 MRHNA, CDR2 SNTAGT. V was shortened by 5 bases and J by 2 bases, with 15 bases between the two germline ends. CDR3 coding DNA: TGTGCCAGCAGTCAGTATTTCAGGGGAAACTATGGCTACACCTTC. As protein: CASSQYFRGNYGYTF.

V and J are TRBV6-1 and TRBJ2-5; D unresolved. Germline CDR1 reads MNHNS; CDR2 reads SASEGT. Trimming removed 0 bases at V and 1 base at J, with 3 bases between. This CDR3 spans 13 amino acids. The CDR3 DNA reads as TGTGCCAGCAGTGAAGCGGCCCAAGAGACCCAGTACTTC. Translated, it gives CASSEAAQETQYF.

The genes are TRBV7-2 and TRBJ2-2, with 12 bases that match TRBD2. From germline, CDR1 is SGHTA and CDR2 FQGNSA. The CDR3 sequence is 17 residues long. Trimming removed 2 bases from V and 7 bases from J; junction bases left unmatched: 8. In nucleotides, the CDR3 is TGTGCCAGCAGCTTATCCCTAGCGGGGGGGCTGGTCGGGGAGCTGTTTTTT. Amino acids: CASSLSLAGGLVGELFF. Drawing the rest from reference TRBV7-2 and TRBJ2-2, the complete variable domain is GAGVSQSPSNKVTEKGKDVELRCDPISGHTALYWYRQSLGQGLEFLIYFQGNSAPDKSGLPSDRFSAERTGGSVSTLTIQRTQQEDSAVYLCASSLSLAGGLVGELFFGEGSRLTVL.

The chain combines TRBV29-1 with TRBJ1-2; TRBD1 agrees at 7 bases. The CDR3 has 12 residues. The germline V gene encodes CDR1 SQVTM and CDR2 ANQGSEA. V shed 2 bases and J 8 bases; nucleotides not matched to a gene: 5. The CDR3 reads CSVERQGGGYTF. As DNA, the CDR3 is TGCAGCGTTGAACGGCAGGGGGGCGGCTACACCTTC.

The chain links TRBV19 to TRBJ1-4; no definite D call. With 8 bases removed from V and 0 bases from J, the gap between germline ends came to 10 bases. This CDR3 has 14 amino acids. The germline V gene has CDR1 LNHDA and CDR2 SQIVND (reference sequence). CDR3 DNA sequence: TGTGCCAGTGCCACATACGCAACTAATGAAAAACTGTTTTTT. Translating it yields CASATYATNEKLFF.

Only a few counts were recorded for this clone. V usage is TRBV9 and J usage is TRBJ1-2; D is possibly TRBD1 (5 bases). The germline V gene encodes CDR1 SGDLS and CDR2 YYNGEE. The CDR3 is 13 residues long. V lost 0 bases to trimming and J lost 10 bases, with 13 bases between them. CDR3 DNA sequence: TGTGCCAGCAGCGTAGGGCAGGGTTTAGACTACACCTTC. This translates into CASSVGQGLDYTF.

For this clone: Additional DNA sequences in this sample encode the identical CDR3. This rearrangement joins TRBV5-1 to TRBJ2-3; D gene ambiguous. Germline-derived CDR1 and CDR2 are SGHRS and YFSETQ. V lost 0 bases and J lost 5, with 4 bases in between. The CDR3 is 12 residues long. CDR3 loop: CASSLALDTQYF. In nucleotides, the CDR3 is TGCGCCAGCAGCTTGGCCTTAGATACGCAGTATTTT.

V gene TRBV5-1 combines with J gene TRBJ2-6; maybe TRBD2 (5 bases). The V end lost 0 bases, the J end lost 0 bases, and 16 bases lay between the germline ends. The germline gives CDR1 SGHRS, CDR2 YFSETQ. The CDR3 consists of 19 residues. The CDR3 DNA reads as TGCGCCAGCAGCTTGGAGGGCCTCGCCGGGAACTCTGGGGCCAACGTCCTGACTTTC. Residues: CASSLEGLAGNSGANVLTF.

Of note for this clone: Other DNA sequences of this sample code for an identical CDR3. The V gene is TRBV5-1, the J gene TRBJ1-4; D is possibly TRBD1 (6 bases). The CDR3 totals 14 residues. Germline V CDR1 and CDR2: SGHRS, YFSETQ. Trimming cost V 0 bases and J 5 bases, with 8 bases left between them. CDR3 residues: CASSLERGNEKLFF. CDR3 coding DNA: TGCGCCAGCAGCTTGGAGAGGGGGAATGAAAAACTGTTTTTT.

The chain carries TRBV5-4 and TRBJ2-2, with a tentative D call TRBD1 (6 bases). V dropped 4 bases and J dropped 6 bases, with 16 bases sitting between them. This CDR3 spans 15 amino acids. The V gene's germline CDR1 is SGHNT and CDR2 YYREEE (reference sequence). The DNA of the CDR3 is TGTGCCAGCAGCCGTGAACAGGGTTGGGCCGGGGAGCTGTTTTTT. Its protein product is CASSREQGWAGELFF.

The CDR3 loop is CASSSAPNRGGNQPQHF. In DNA form, the CDR3 reads TGTGCCAGCAGTTCAGCCCCTAACAGGGGCGGCAATCAGCCCCAGCATTTT. The chain combines TRBV28 with TRBJ1-5; 7 bases fit TRBD1. The ends lost 4 bases at V and 2 bases at J; junction bases unmatched: 11. CDR1 and CDR2 from the germline V gene are MDHEN and SYDVKM. The CDR3 loop spans 17 amino acids. The complete variable domain, with remaining parts taken from reference TRBV28 and TRBJ1-5, reads DVKVTQSSRYLVKRTGEKVFLECVQDMDHENMFWYRQDPGLGLRLIYFSYDVKMKEKGDIPEGYSVSREKKERFSLILESASTNQTSMYLCASSSAPNRGGNQPQHFGDGTRLSIL.